The T cell receptor beta chain under discussion was sequenced for a study of T cell repertoires in cytomegalovirus infection (dated by TCRdb to 2018 to 2020). Regarding the research as a whole: Because public TCR beta signatures pointed to carriage of CMV infection together with the matching HLA type, the HLA type of each donor mattered for the analysis.

The reads were generated on an Illumina HiSeq 1500. TCRdb trimmed the raw reads at Q25, called clones with MiXCR and kept productive beta chains. Each CDR3 protein gets just one entry, which takes the most common genes and DNA from the rows behind it. Here the sample has a few hundred thousand distinct CDR3 sequences; about a sixth occur a single time. The ten top clones hold about 11% of the sample. Looking up the germline V gene (reference sequence) yields CDR1 DFQATT and CDR2 SNEGSKA. V was cut back by 0 bases and J by 2 bases, leaving a gap of 13 bases between them. Taken from cysteine to phenylalanine, the CDR3 has 15 residues. Only the CDR3 DNA stays, 45 bases, in frame from base 1. Overall study outcomes, separate from this receptor: In both this cohort and an independent cohort of under 450 donors, the cumulative frequency of public TCR beta family members distinguished carriers of CMV infection plus the relevant HLA type. The ex vivo response was dominated by HLA-C-restricted CMV-specific TCR beta clonotypes, and the single most frequent clonotype in two of eight donors was supplied by these HLA-C-restricted clonotypes.

This clonotype was found a few times. Its antigen target is currently unknown. No much larger clone exists at a distance of one base, and base qualities are not known. Sequenced material: PBMCs. The clonotype comes from a human donor in good health (CMV status not recorded). Some clones in this sample may be carry-over from other donors' samples. The rearranged segments are TRBV20-1 and TRBJ2-5; TRBD1 is a possible D gene, resting on 5 matching bases. The CDR3: CSARDGGATQETQYF. The nucleotide sequence reads TGCAGTGCTAGAGATGGTGGGGCGACACAAGAGACCCAGTACTTC.